Presented here are 12 T cell receptor beta chains from one specimen sequenced in a study. TCRdb called the RT-PCR reads again in MiXCR, with one record for every CDR3 protein. The sample lists 550,000 to 750,000 distinct CDR3 sequences; 14% were seen once. Sequenced input: memory CD4+ T cells from blood. The receptors come from a female donor in good health, serving as a healthy control.

This clonotype has ten or more counts. This sequence joins TRBV29-1 and TRBJ2-2; weak D call: TRBD1 (5 bases). V was trimmed by 6 bases and J by 2 bases, leaving 13 bases between them. CDR1 is SQVTM, CDR2 ANQGSEA, per germline. This CDR3 contains 14 residues. The CDR3 loop reads CSVQIDSNTGELFF. DNA of the CDR3: TGCAGCGTCCAAATAGACAGTAACACCGGGGAGCTGTTTTTT.

The chain uses TRBV6-5 and TRBJ2-2, with 9 bases lining up with TRBD1. This CDR3 is 15 amino acids long. V gave up 2 bases and J gave up 4 bases; unmatched junction bases: 2. Per the germline V gene, CDR1 is MNHEY and CDR2 is SVGAGI. The CDR3 spells CASSYTGGTTGELFF. The CDR3 DNA is TGTGCCAGCAGTTACACAGGGGGCACCACCGGGGAGCTGTTTTTT.

This clonotype was counted many times. As DNA, the CDR3 is TGTGCCAGCAGCCGAGACAGGGAAGTCACTGAAGCTTTCTTT. It translates to CASSRDREVTEAFF. The chain combines TRBV12-3 or TRBV12-4 with TRBJ1-1; 7 bases match TRBD1. After removal of 6 bases from V and 4 bases from J, the junction contained 8 bases not matched to a gene. This CDR3 has 14 residues.

CDR3 protein: CASSLRTAKPNTEAFF. DNA of the CDR3: TGTGCCAGCAGTTTGCGGACAGCGAAACCGAACACTGAAGCTTTCTTT. The V call is TRBV28, the J call TRBJ1-1, with D tentatively TRBD1 (6 bases). Germline loops: CDR1 MDHEN, CDR2 SYDVKM. V dropped 3 bases and J dropped 1 base, with 15 bases sitting between them. CDR3 length: 16 amino acids. Together with reference TRBV28 and TRBJ1-1, the CDR3 gives the full variable domain: DVKVTQSSRYLVKRTGEKVFLECVQDMDHENMFWYRQDPGLGLRLIYFSYDVKMKEKGDIPEGYSVSREKKERFSLILESASTNQTSMYLCASSLRTAKPNTEAFFGQGTRLTVV.

This clonotype occurred a few times. The chain combines TRBV6-6 with TRBJ2-7; D possibly corresponds to TRBD2 (5 bases). Germline V lookup: CDR1 MNHNY, CDR2 SVGAGI (reference sequence). The CDR3 covers 14 residues. V was cut by 7 bases and J by 2 bases, with 15 bases left in between. CDR3 region: CASTRAGGPYEQYF. The CDR3 coding sequence is TGTGCCAGCACCCGGGCGGGTGGACCCTACGAGCAGTACTTC.

This clonotype has more than one count but fewer than ten. The gene calls are TRBV12-3 or TRBV12-4 and TRBJ1-1; 9 nucleotides agree with TRBD1. Trimming at V came to 7 bases and at J to 2 bases, leaving 5 bases not matched to a gene. The length of the CDR3 is 14 residues. CDR3 sequence (DNA): TGTGCCAGCATACGGGACAGGGTAAACACTGAAGCTTTCTTT. Translated: CASIRDRVNTEAFF.

This clonotype was picked up a small number of times. The chain is built from TRBV2 and TRBJ2-2; D gene ambiguous. The CDR3 totals 11 residues. Germline V gives CDR1 SNHLY, CDR2 FYNNEI. The V end lost 9 bases, the J end lost 6 bases, and 8 bases lay between the germline ends. The CDR3 DNA follows: TGTGCCAGTAGGTACGCCGGGGAGCTGTTTTTT. Residues: CASRYAGELFF.

This clonotype has a handful of counts. The CDR3 DNA reads as TGTGCCAGCACCCGTCGAGGCAATGAGCAGTTCTTC. Encoded protein: CASTRRGNEQFF. The rearrangement joins TRBV7-2 to TRBJ2-1; no firm D call. Trimming removed 7 bases from V and 6 bases from J, with 10 bases in between. Germline V gives CDR1 SGHTA, CDR2 FQGNSA. The CDR3 runs to 12 residues.

This clonotype was counted only a few times. The chain employs TRBV6-1 and TRBJ2-2; 11 nucleotides align to TRBD1. The trim removed 8 bases at V and 4 bases at J, leaving 6 bases unmatched. Germline assignment: CDR1 MNHNS and CDR2 SASEGT. The CDR3 spans 15 residues. CDR3 nucleotides: TGTGCCAGCGATCCGGACAGGGGGCGCACCGGGGAGCTGTTTTTT. Encoded protein: CASDPDRGRTGELFF.

V is TRBV5-6 and J is TRBJ2-7, with D possibly matching TRBD1 (6 bases). This CDR3 comprises 16 residues. Germline V gene data show CDR1 as SGHDT and CDR2 as YYEEEE. The ends were cut back, 7 bases at V and 2 bases at J, with 22 bases in the middle. The CDR3 DNA sequence: TGTGCCAGCGATACCTTACAGGGTTTTGGGGCCTACGAGCAGTACTTC. Translated, it gives CASDTLQGFGAYEQYF.

This clonotype was observed at least ten times. The chain recombines TRBV29-1 with TRBJ2-3; no clear D gene. Trimming left V 3 bases short and J 2 bases short, with 6 bases between. The germline V gene has CDR1 SQVTM and CDR2 ANQGSEA. This CDR3 spans 12 amino acids. CDR3 coding DNA: TGCAGCGTTGACAGGACCACAGATACGCAGTATTTT. The encoded protein is CSVDRTTDTQYF.

This rearrangement joins TRBV28 to TRBJ1-1, with a weak D call TRBD1 (5 bases). V was trimmed by 2 bases and J by 3 bases, leaving 19 bases between them. The CDR3 has 17 residues. Germline values: CDR1 MDHEN, CDR2 SYDVKM. The CDR3 bases are TGTGCCAGCAGTTTAGCGGCCCTCGAGGGGCAGGACACTGAAGCTTTCTTT. Translating it yields CASSLAALEGQDTEAFF.